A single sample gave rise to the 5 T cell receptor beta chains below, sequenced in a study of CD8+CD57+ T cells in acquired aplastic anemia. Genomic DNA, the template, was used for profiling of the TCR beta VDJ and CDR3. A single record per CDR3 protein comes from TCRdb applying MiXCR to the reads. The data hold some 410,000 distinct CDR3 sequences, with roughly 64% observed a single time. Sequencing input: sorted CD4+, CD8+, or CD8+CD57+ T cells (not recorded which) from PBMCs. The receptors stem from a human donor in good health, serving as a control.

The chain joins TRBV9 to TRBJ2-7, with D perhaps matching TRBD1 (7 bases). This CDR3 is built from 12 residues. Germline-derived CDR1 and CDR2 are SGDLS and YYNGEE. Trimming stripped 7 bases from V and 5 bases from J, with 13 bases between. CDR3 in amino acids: CASSQGEDEQYF. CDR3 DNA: TGTGCCAGCTCTCAGGGGGAGGACGAGCAGTACTTC.

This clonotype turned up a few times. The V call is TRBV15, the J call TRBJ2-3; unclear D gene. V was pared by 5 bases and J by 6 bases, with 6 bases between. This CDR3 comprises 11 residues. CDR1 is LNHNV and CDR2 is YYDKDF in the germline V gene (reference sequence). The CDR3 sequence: CATSGTDTQYF. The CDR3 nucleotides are TGTGCCACCAGCGGTACGGATACGCAGTATTTT.

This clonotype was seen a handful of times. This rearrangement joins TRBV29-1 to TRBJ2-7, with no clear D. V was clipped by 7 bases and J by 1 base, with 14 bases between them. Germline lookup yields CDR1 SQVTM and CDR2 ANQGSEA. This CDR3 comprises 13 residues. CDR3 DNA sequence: TGCAGCGCAACTGCACAGCTTTCCTACGAGCAGTACTTC. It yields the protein CSATAQLSYEQYF.

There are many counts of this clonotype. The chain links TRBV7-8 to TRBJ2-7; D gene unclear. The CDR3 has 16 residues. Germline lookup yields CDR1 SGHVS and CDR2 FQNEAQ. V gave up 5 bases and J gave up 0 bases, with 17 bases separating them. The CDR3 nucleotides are TGTGCCAGCAGCCCACTTTCGAGACAAAGCTCCTACGAGCAGTACTTC. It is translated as CASSPLSRQSSYEQYF.

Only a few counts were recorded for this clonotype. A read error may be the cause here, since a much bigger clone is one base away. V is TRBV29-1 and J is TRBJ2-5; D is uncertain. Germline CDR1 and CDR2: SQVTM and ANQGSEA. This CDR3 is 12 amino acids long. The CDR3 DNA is TGTGCCAGCAGCCAATCCGGAGAGACCCAGTACTTC. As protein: CASSQSGETQYF.